A selection of T cell receptor beta chains follows, all from one sample in a study of cytomegalovirus exposure and HLA in healthy donors. Generated by immunoSEQ multiplex PCR, the TCRdb table keeps only in-frame clones and is missing some. Its table records around 200,000 clones. Sequencing was carried out using PBMCs. The receptors were sampled from a woman younger than 35 in good health and CMV-seropositive. The CDR3 runs from the conserved cysteine through the conserved F or W. D genes are given only for firm matches.

TRBJ2-1	-	TRBV4-1	CASSQGLLDADEQFF	TGCGCCAGCAGCCAAGGCCTACTAGATGCCGATGAGCAGTTCTTC
TRBJ1-2	-	TRBV25-1	CASNNVGGLDYTF	TGTGCCAGCAATAACGTCGGGGGGCTGGACTACACCTTC
TRBJ2-2	TRBD2	TRBV2	CASSIAGGRVGELFF	TGTGCCAGCAGCATAGCGGGAGGGCGGGTCGGGGAGCTGTTTTTT
TRBJ1-1	TRBD1	TRBV4-2	CASSQGQGGNTEAFF	TGTGCCAGCAGCCAAGGACAGGGGGGGAACACTGAAGCTTTCTTT
TRBJ1-5	TRBD1	TRBV19	CASTEQGVNQPQHF	TGTGCCAGTACAGAACAGGGGGTCAATCAGCCCCAGCATTTT
TRBJ1-6	-	TRBV9	CASSPRPARNSPLHF	TGTGCCAGCAGCCCCCGTCCCGCGCGCAATTCACCCCTCCACTTT
TRBJ2-1	-	TRBV5-4	CASSLYPGNGDEQFF	TGTGCCAGCAGCTTGTACCCAGGAAACGGGGATGAGCAGTTCTTC
TRBJ2-7	-	TRBV6-5	CASSYSGDNSYEQYF	TGTGCCAGCAGTTACTCAGGGGACAACTCCTACGAGCAGTACTTC
TRBJ2-6	-	TRBV14	CASSIVANVLTF	TGTGCCAGCAGTATAGTCGCCAACGTCCTGACTTTC
TRBJ2-7	-	TRBV15	CATSREVWGEEQYF	TGTGCCACCAGCAGAGAGGTGTGGGGGGAGGAGCAGTACTTC
TRBJ2-5	TRBD2	TRBV2	CASSEMAGVGETQYF	TGTGCCAGCAGTGAAATGGCGGGGGTTGGAGAGACCCAGTACTTC
TRBJ2-3	TRBD1	TRBV6-6	CASSDTLGQGSQYF	TGTGCCAGCAGTGATACGCTGGGACAGGGATCGCAGTATTTT
TRBJ2-7	TRBD2	TRBV4-2	CASSQGRGSGAYEQYF	TGTGCCAGCAGCCAAGGCCGCGGGAGTGGGGCCTACGAGCAGTACTTC
TRBJ2-2	TRBD2	TRBV9	CASSVGGGATGELFF	TGTGCCAGCAGCGTAGGCGGGGGGGCCACCGGGGAGCTGTTTTTT
TRBJ1-2	-	TRBV9	CASSPLRGNWYGYTF	TGTGCCAGCAGCCCCCTTCGAGGGAATTGGTATGGCTACACCTTC
TRBJ1-2	TRBD1	TRBV30	CAWTLGGGGYTF	TGTGCCTGGACCCTAGGGGGCGGGGGCTACACCTTC
TRBJ2-7	-	TRBV4-1	CASSLKGGFAYEQYF	TGCGCCAGCAGCCTCAAAGGCGGATTTGCCTACGAGCAGTACTTC
TRBJ2-5	-	TRBV9	CASSVGWGHQETQYF	TGTGCCAGCAGCGTAGGTTGGGGCCACCAAGAGACCCAGTACTTC